The rows below give T cell receptor beta chains drawn from one sample of a study of T cells in Graves' hyperthyroidism and ophthalmopathy. MiXCR, run by TCRdb on the multiplex PCR reads, gives a single entry per CDR3 protein. The sample yields around 390,000 distinct CDR3 sequences, roughly 15% seen once. Specimen: blood. These receptors originate from a woman younger than 45 with Graves' ophthalmopathy. Each CDR3 is given with its conserved first and last residue. A D gene is named only where the DNA matches it firmly. The size entry is marked missing in some rows and otherwise reads once, few, many or a size class.

TRBJ1-4	TRBV2	many	.	TGTGCCAGCGAGGGGTTCCTTAATGAAAAACTGTTTTTT	CASEGFLNEKLFF
TRBJ1-6	TRBV15	.	TRBD1	TGTGCCACCAGCAGTAAGACAGGGGGTACACCCCTCCACTTT	CATSSKTGGTPLHF
TRBJ2-3	TRBV14	few	.	TGTGCCAGCAGGTTCCAGGGTGAAGGGGATACGCAGTATTTT	CASRFQGEGDTQYF
TRBJ1-4	TRBV20-1	.	TRBD1	TGCAGTGCTCGACGCAGGGGGCTCGGTAATGAAAAACTGTTTTTT	CSARRRGLGNEKLFF
TRBJ2-3	TRBV28	many	.	TGTGCCAGCAGTCTCCCCGGCGGGAACACAGATACGCAGTATTTT	CASSLPGGNTDTQYF
TRBJ1-3	TRBV3-1	many	.	TGTGCCAGCAGCCAAGTTGGAAACACCATATATTTT	CASSQVGNTIYF
TRBJ2-1	TRBV6-1	.	.	TGTGCCAGCACCAACGAGGGGAGTGAGCAGTTCTTC	CASTNEGSEQFF
TRBJ1-4	TRBV12-3/TRBV12-4	many	.	TGTGCCAGCAGTTTAGCCGAGGGGAGCAGAGCCTCTAATGAAAAACTGTTTTTT	CASSLAEGSRASNEKLFF
TRBJ2-5	TRBV10-1	many	.	TGCGCCAGCAGTGGACTCCGGGACGGACAAGAGACCCAGTACTTC	CASSGLRDGQETQYF
TRBJ2-1	TRBV30	many	TRBD2	TGTGCCTGGAGTGTACGACTAGCGGACTACAATGAGCAGTTCTTC	CAWSVRLADYNEQFF
TRBJ2-5	TRBV19	many	TRBD2	TGTGCCAGTAGTGGTAGCGGGATGCAAGAGACCCAGTACTTC	CASSGSGMQETQYF
TRBJ1-6	TRBV12-5	few	.	TGTGCTAGTGGTCCCGGCCGGGATAATTCACCCCTCCACTTT	CASGPGRDNSPLHF
TRBJ2-1	TRBV30	many	.	TGTGCCTGGATCCCTCGGGGCAGGGGAAGGGGTGAGCAGTTCTTC	CAWIPRGRGRGEQFF
TRBJ2-7	TRBV19	.	.	TGTGCCAGTAGTCCCCGCTCACGGGGCTGGGACGAGCAGTACTTC	CASSPRSRGWDEQYF
TRBJ1-5	TRBV28	many	.	TGTGCCAGCAGTCGAAGATATAGCAATCAGCCCCAGCATTTT	CASSRRYSNQPQHF
TRBJ2-3	TRBV20-1	many	.	TGCAGTGCTAGAGTTGGGGGGCCAACAGATACGCAGTATTTT	CSARVGGPTDTQYF
TRBJ2-5	TRBV6-1	many	TRBD2	TGTGCCAGCAGAGTCATTGCGGGGGAAGAGACCCAGTACTTC	CASRVIAGEETQYF
TRBJ2-1	TRBV20-1	few	.	TGCAGTGTTATACCCACGGATTACAATGAGCAGTTCTTC	CSVIPTDYNEQFF
TRBJ1-2	TRBV30	many	.	TGTGCCTGGAGTGTTAACTATGGCTACACCTTC	CAWSVNYGYTF
TRBJ2-1	TRBV13	many	TRBD1	TGTGCCAGCAGCGTGGACCGGGACAGTGAGCAGTTCTTC	CASSVDRDSEQFF
TRBJ1-1	TRBV20-1	many	.	TGCACCGAGGGAAAGAGGGACACTGAAGCTTTCTTT	CTEGKRDTEAFF
TRBJ1-1	TRBV28	many	.	TGTGCCAGCAGCCTGCAGGGGATGACTGAAGCTTTCTTT	CASSLQGMTEAFF
TRBJ1-4	TRBV7-9	.	TRBD1	TGTGCCAGCAGCTTAACGGGACAGGGTGGTGAAAAACTGTTTTTT	CASSLTGQGGEKLFF
TRBJ2-3	TRBV3-1	many	.	TGTGCCAGCAGCCCGGGACGTAATGTTGCAGATACGCAGTATTTT	CASSPGRNVADTQYF
TRBJ1-1	TRBV7-8	many	.	TGTGCCAGCAGCCAAATACCCGGGAACATGAACACTGAAGCTTTCTTT	CASSQIPGNMNTEAFF
TRBJ1-3	TRBV12-3/TRBV12-4	.	.	TGTGCCAACAGTATATATCCACAGGGATCCTTATCTGGAAACACCATATATTTT	CANSIYPQGSLSGNTIYF
TRBJ2-3	TRBV4-1	many	TRBD2	TGCGCCAGCAGCCCGGGACGCGGGGGGGCACCAGATACGCAGTATTTT	CASSPGRGGAPDTQYF
TRBJ1-1	TRBV4-1	few	TRBD1	TGCGCCAGCAGCCAACAGGGGGCAAGAACTGAAGCTTTCTTT	CASSQQGARTEAFF
TRBJ2-1	TRBV4-1	once	.	TGCGCCAGCAGCCCCTCCCAGGTCCCCTACAATGAGCAGTTCTTC	CASSPSQVPYNEQFF
TRBJ1-1	TRBV30	.	TRBD1	TGTGCCTGGAACAGGGGTACCACTGAAGCTTTCTTT	CAWNRGTTEAFF
TRBJ1-5	TRBV30	many	.	TGTGCCTGGAGTAAAGGGCTAGGACAGCCCCAGCATTTT	CAWSKGLGQPQHF
TRBJ1-1	TRBV7-2	many	.	TGTGCCAGCAGTCATGGCCACCAGAACACTGAAGCTTTCTTT	CASSHGHQNTEAFF
TRBJ2-7	TRBV6-2/TRBV6-3	.	TRBD1	TGTGCCAGCAGTAAACAGGGGACGATGGGCGAGCAGTACTTC	CASSKQGTMGEQYF
TRBJ2-7	TRBV28	many	.	TGTGCCAGCAGTGACTTAGTGATCGAGCAGTACTTC	CASSDLVIEQYF